This T cell receptor (beta chain) was recorded in a study of blood T cell repertoires in COVID-19. Overall study context: Samples came from the United States, Italy and Spain, spanning acute and convalescent COVID-19. Sources were T cells, B-cell-depleted T cells, or PBMCs; the material itself was cDNA or gDNA.

Authors' methods: Reference gene primer amplification in the assay estimated nucleated cell counts. The method was immunoSEQ multiplex PCR; TCRdb's version includes in-frame clones alone and lacks a portion of them. From that table come the V and J calls and clone size; the DNA was used to work out D and trimming. The data show about 170,000 clones, around 90% seen once. The germline V gene encodes CDR1 MNHEY and CDR2 SVGEGT. The V gene lost 0 bases and the J gene lost 2 bases, with 8 bases spanning the gap. The CDR3 is 14 residues long. This clone was counted once. The chain is built from TRBV6-2 or TRBV6-3 and TRBJ2-7; maybe TRBD1 (6 bases). Sequences were obtained from peripheral blood. The receptor comes from a man aged 50 or older who had recovered from COVID-19. This CDR3 reads CASSYSGTTYEQYF. The CDR3 DNA reads as TGTGCCAGCAGTTACTCAGGGACAACCTACGAGCAGTACTTC.